The sample holds many counts of the clone carrying this TCR beta chain. The antigen remains unidentified. The sample is drawn from a study of regulatory T cells in long-lasting Graves disease. For the study at large: Those Graves' patients who were newly diagnosed had been on antithyroid drugs under 3 months.

In building TCR beta libraries, iRepertoire HTBI primers were used together with Arm-PCR of CDR3 regions. TCRdb used MiXCR to reprocess the multiplex PCR reads, holding one entry per CDR3 protein. The sample has about 460,000 distinct CDR3 sequences, about 15% seen once. Study conclusions and caveats: More public clonotypes were shared by persistent patients (about 2,700) than by new patients (around 990).

Time point defined: newly diagnosed GD, antithyroid drugs for less than 3 months. The TCR library was prepared using RNA isolated from PBMCs. Separately, the same data were catalogued under a study of T cells in Graves' hyperthyroidism and ophthalmopathy. That study reports: Using the HTBI primer set, a first-round RT-PCR was run on the TCR CDR3.

Source: peripheral blood mononuclear cells (PBMCs), taken at new diagnosis, from a patient treated with antithyroid drugs. The sequence was obtained from a woman aged 45-60 years with Graves disease.

The DNA for the CDR3 is TGCGCCAGCAGCCCGACAGGGAGCGCGAACACTGAAGCTTTCTTT. It yields the protein CASSPTGSANTEAFF. The V gene is TRBV5-1, the J gene TRBJ1-1; 7 bases align to TRBD1. Per the germline V gene, CDR1 is SGHRS and CDR2 is YFSETQ. The CDR3 is made up of 15 amino acids. The J segment lost 1 base and the V segment lost 4 bases, leaving 7 bases of the junction unmatched.